This T cell receptor beta chain originates from a study of cytomegalovirus exposure and HLA in healthy donors. PCR involved 60 Vbeta and 13 Jbeta primers. The data were produced by immunoSEQ multiplex PCR, yet TCRdb's version contains in-frame clones alone and is incomplete. This sample yields 150,000 to 200,000 clones, of which roughly 85% are seen a single time; 7% to 9% belongs to the top ten. Germline V CDR1 and CDR2: SEHNR, FQNEAQ (reference sequence). This CDR3 is built from 15 residues. V shed 0 bases and J shed 3 bases, with 11 bases lying between them. The rearrangement links TRBV7-9 to TRBJ1-2, with D uncertain. The receptor was derived from a male donor in good health and CMV-seropositive. The sequenced sample was PBMCs. The CDR3 here is CASSLAHPVDYGYTF. CDR3 DNA sequence: TGTGCCAGCAGCTTAGCCCACCCGGTGGACTATGGCTACACCTTC.